This T cell receptor (beta chain) was sequenced during a study of T cells expressing NK-cell markers. Study background: The authors derived TCR beta repertoires from sorted CD3+CD56+NKG2C+, CD3+CD56+NKG2C- and CD3+CD56-NKG2C+ T cells. Within the sequenced cohort of eight donors, seven exhibited HCMV seropositivity and one was seronegative.

Study findings and constraints: Once again these clonotypes came out on top in the CD3+CD56-NKG2C+ fraction of four donors.

CDR1 is MDHEN, CDR2 SYDVKM, per germline. There are 12 residues in the CDR3. 5'RACE template switching with UMIs produced the TCR beta cDNA. TCRdb reanalyzed the 5' RACE reads and collapses them to one entry per CDR3 protein, without DNA. The table for this sample gives 250,000 or so distinct CDR3 sequences. Worth noting for this clonotype: Its antigen is not known.

J is TRBJ2-7 and V is TRBV28. The source of this sequence is a woman between 18 and 75 years old in good health. The specimen was blood T cells: a sorted CD56 or NKG2C T cell subset, CD4+ or CD8+ T cells, or bulk PBMC T cells (not recorded which). CDR3 region: CASTATTLEQYF.